These 26 T cell receptor beta chains were sequenced from one sample in a study of human T cells and chemical hapten exposure. TCRdb re-called the RACE reads through MiXCR, storing one row per CDR3 protein. There are about 92,000 distinct CDR3 sequences in the sample; 9.6% occur only once, and 3% to 4.5% lies in the top ten. Time point here: pre-sensitization, week 0. Treatment of the sample: therapeutic diphenylcyclopropenone sensitization with weekly scalp DPC. The sample in question was whole blood, obtained in connection with sensitization to the hapten diphenylcyclopropenone (DPC). These receptors originate from a woman aged 40 to 50 with alopecia areata. Some clones in this sample may be carry-over from other donors' samples.

This clonotype was picked up many times. V and J are TRBV4-2 and TRBJ2-1; 9 positions agree with TRBD2. Germline values: CDR1 LGHNA, CDR2 YNFKEQ. The CDR3 is 16 residues long. J was trimmed by 9 bases and V by 1 base; bases with no gene match: 10. CDR3 in amino acids: CASSQARGTSQVEQFF. In DNA, the CDR3 is TGTGCCAGCAGCCAAGCGAGAGGGACTAGCCAGGTTGAGCAGTTCTTC.

V is TRBV29-1 and J is TRBJ2-1; either TRBD1 or TRBD2 may supply D (5 bases each). The germline CDR1 and CDR2 sequences are SQVTM and ANQGSEA. The CDR3 consists of 13 residues. V was shortened by 4 bases and J by 0 bases, with 7 bases between the two germline ends. Written as DNA, the CDR3 is TGCAGCGTTGGGGGGAGCTCCTACAATGAGCAGTTCTTC. This codes for CSVGGSSYNEQFF.

This clonotype was observed a handful of times. J is TRBJ1-5 and V is TRBV30; D not certain. Germline-derived CDR1 and CDR2 are GTSNPN and SVGIG (reference sequence). The V gene lost 2 bases and the J gene lost 4 bases, with 12 bases spanning the gap. The CDR3 is made up of 14 amino acids. CDR3 in DNA: TGTGCCTGGAGTCCCCGGGCTTCAAATCAGCCCCAGCATTTT. Encoded protein: CAWSPRASNQPQHF.

The J gene is TRBJ1-6, the V gene TRBV7-8; 8 bases fit TRBD1. CDR1 and CDR2 (germline): SGHVS, FQNEAQ. The CDR3 has 16 residues. After removal of 2 bases from V and 6 bases from J, the junction contained 6 bases not matched to a gene. The CDR3 DNA reads TGTGCCAGCAGCTTATGGGCGGGACAGGTTAATTCACCCCTCCACTTT. The encoded protein is CASSLWAGQVNSPLHF. Full variable domain (remainder filled in from reference TRBV7-8 and TRBJ1-6): GAGVSQSPRYKVAKRGQDVALRCDPISGHVSLFWYQQALGQGPEFLTYFQNEAQLDKSGLPSDRFFAERPEGSVSTLKIQRTQQEDSAVYLCASSLWAGQVNSPLHFGNGTRLTVT.

The chain has TRBV12-3 or TRBV12-4 and TRBJ2-2; D is possibly TRBD1 or TRBD2 (5 bases each). Deletions cut 3 bases from V and 7 bases from J, with 12 bases between. The CDR3 is made up of 14 amino acids. The CDR3 DNA reads TGTGCCAGCAGTTTCCACCGGGACGGCGGGGAGCTGTTTTTT. It yields the protein CASSFHRDGGELFF.

The rearrangement joins TRBV11-2 to TRBJ2-1; tentative D call: TRBD1 (5 bases). V was shortened by 1 base and J by 8 bases, with 9 bases between the two germline ends. This CDR3 region has 13 residues. The germline V gene encodes CDR1 SGHAT and CDR2 FQNNGV. The CDR3 sequence is CASSLAQGHEQFF. The CDR3 nucleotides read TGTGCCAGCAGCTTAGCCCAGGGTCATGAGCAGTTCTTC.

This clonotype came up many times. This chain joins TRBV12-3 or TRBV12-4 and TRBJ2-7; D remains unclear. The CDR3 consists of 15 residues. The V end lost 0 bases, the J end lost 2 bases, and 11 bases lay between the germline ends. The CDR3 protein is CASSLATEVTYEQYF. The CDR3 nucleotides are TGTGCCAGCAGTTTAGCTACAGAAGTGACCTACGAGCAGTACTTC.

The rearrangement uses TRBV5-4 and TRBJ2-7; 9 bases agree with TRBD1. The CDR3 consists of 13 residues. CDR1 and CDR2 (germline): SGHNT, YYREEE (reference sequence). V lost 3 bases to trimming and J lost 5 bases; unmatched junction nucleotides: 3. The CDR3 reads CASSWDRDHEQYF. In nucleotides, the CDR3 is TGTGCCAGCAGCTGGGACAGGGACCACGAGCAGTACTTC.

The gene calls are TRBV28 and TRBJ2-3; 11 nucleotides align to TRBD1. Trimming removed 2 bases from V and 5 bases from J; junction bases left unmatched: 6. This CDR3 region has 16 residues. The germline CDR1 and CDR2 sequences are MDHEN and SYDVKM. Written as DNA, the CDR3 is TGTGCCAGCAGTTTAGCGGGGACAGGGGGAGGAGATACGCAGTATTTT. It specifies CASSLAGTGGGDTQYF. The full variable domain, in which reference TRBV28 and TRBJ2-3 provide the parts outside the CDR3, is DVKVTQSSRYLVKRTGEKVFLECVQDMDHENMFWYRQDPGLGLRLIYFSYDVKMKEKGDIPEGYSVSREKKERFSLILESASTNQTSMYLCASSLAGTGGGDTQYFGPGTRLTVL.

The V gene is TRBV7-9, the J gene TRBJ2-3; D ambiguous. The length of the CDR3 is 13 residues. Germline CDR1 SEHNR, CDR2 FQNEAQ (reference sequence). V was shortened by 4 bases and J by 0 bases, with 5 bases between the two germline ends. The CDR3 region is CASSSTSTDTQYF. The CDR3, as DNA: TGTGCCAGCAGCTCAACTAGCACAGATACGCAGTATTTT.

This clonotype has a count of ten or more. The chain employs TRBV27 and TRBJ2-7, with D hard to call. The V end was cut by 5 bases, the J end by 4 bases, with 18 bases between. Germline V gene lookup returns CDR1 MNHEY and CDR2 SMNVEV (reference sequence). The CDR3 runs to 15 residues. The CDR3 nucleotides read TGTGCCAGCAGTCTCGGACCGGCCGGATTTTACGAGCAGTACTTC. Its protein is CASSLGPAGFYEQYF.

This clonotype was counted only a few times. V is TRBV6-2 or TRBV6-3 and J is TRBJ1-5; D remains unclear. This CDR3 comprises 14 residues. The V gene lost 8 bases and the J gene lost 2 bases, with 13 bases spanning the gap. Germline CDR1 MNHEY, CDR2 SVGEGT. CDR3 in amino acids: CASSLGEGNQPQHF. In nucleotides, the CDR3 is TGTGCCAGCTCCCTCGGGGAGGGCAATCAGCCCCAGCATTTT.

This clonotype has only a few counts. The V and J genes are TRBV2 and TRBJ2-7, with D possibly matching TRBD2 (5 bases). Germline-derived CDR1 and CDR2 are SNHLY and FYNNEI. CDR3 length: 12 amino acids. Trimming left V 8 bases short and J 0 bases short, with 8 bases between. The CDR3 region is CASARDSYEQYF. The DNA of the CDR3 is TGTGCCAGCGCGAGGGACTCCTACGAGCAGTACTTC.

This clonotype was seen a few times. CDR3: CASSSIVGGYTF. CDR3 coding DNA: TGTGCCAGCAGCTCCATCGTGGGTGGCTACACCTTC. The rearrangement links TRBV11-2 to TRBJ1-2; D uncertain. The germline V gene encodes CDR1 SGHAT and CDR2 FQNNGV. Trimming pared 4 bases from V and 7 bases from J, leaving 10 bases between. The CDR3 loop spans 12 amino acids.

Ten or more counts support this clonotype. The chain employs TRBV19 and TRBJ1-4; 7 bases agree with TRBD1. With V trimmed by 9 bases and J by 8 bases, 9 bases remained unmatched. Germline-derived CDR1 and CDR2 are LNHDA and SQIVND (reference sequence). The CDR3 is 13 residues long. CDR3 nucleotide sequence: TGTGCCAGCGGCTCGACAGGGCTAGAAAAACTGTTTTTT. Translated: CASGSTGLEKLFF.

This clonotype was found many times. The chain uses TRBV20-1 and TRBJ1-1; TRBD1 is a possible D gene (5 bases). The CDR3 sequence is 14 residues long. Per germline, CDR1 DFQATT and CDR2 SNEGSKA (reference sequence). With 3 bases removed from V and 2 bases from J, the gap between germline ends came to 13 bases. The CDR3 spells CSARPGHTNTEAFF. Written as DNA, the CDR3 is TGCAGTGCTAGGCCCGGACACACAAACACTGAAGCTTTCTTT.

This clonotype was observed at least ten times. CDR3 sequence reads: CASSRQALSYEQYF. CDR3 DNA sequence: TGTGCCAGCAGTAGACAGGCGTTATCCTACGAGCAGTACTTC. The genes are TRBV6-2 or TRBV6-3 and TRBJ2-7; TRBD1 might be the D (6 bases). Germline values: CDR1 MNHEY, CDR2 SVGEGT. CDR3 size: 14 residues. With 5 bases removed from V and 1 base from J, the gap between germline ends came to 12 bases.

This clonotype has just a few counts. This rearrangement joins TRBV20-1 to TRBJ2-3; D gene uncertain. CDR1 and CDR2 from the germline V gene are DFQATT and SNEGSKA (reference sequence). Trimming cost V 5 bases and J 5 bases, with 11 bases left between them. The CDR3 extends over 12 amino acids. The CDR3: CSARANGDTQYF. The CDR3 DNA reads TGCAGTGCTCGGGCGAATGGAGATACGCAGTATTTT.

The V gene is TRBV5-1, the J gene TRBJ2-2, with 11 positions matching TRBD2. Germline CDR1 and CDR2: SGHRS and YFSETQ. This CDR3 is 16 amino acids long. V lost 4 bases and J lost 4; bases outside the gene matches: 6. The CDR3 spells CASSKGLAGATGELFF. For the CDR3, the DNA is TGCGCCAGCAGCAAAGGACTAGCGGGTGCCACCGGGGAGCTGTTTTTT.

The chain couples TRBV5-1 to TRBJ2-2, with 8 nucleotides matching TRBD1. Germline V gene sequence: CDR1 SGHRS, CDR2 YFSETQ. The V gene end was trimmed by 0 bases and the J gene end by 6 bases; junction bases not matched to a gene: 10. CDR3 size: 17 residues. In DNA form, the CDR3 reads TGCGCCAGCAGCTTGGGTCCGGTGACAGGGGTGGCCGGGGAGCTGTTTTTT. Protein sequence: CASSLGPVTGVAGELFF.

The CDR3 spells CASSQDLAVAYEQYF. CDR3 nucleotides: TGTGCCAGCAGCCAAGATCTGGCGGTCGCCTACGAGCAGTACTTC. The chain carries TRBV3-1 and TRBJ2-7; D call uncertain. The CDR3 runs 15 residues. The V gene lost 0 bases and the J gene lost 2 bases, with 11 bases spanning the gap. CDR1 LGHDT and CDR2 YNNKEL come from the germline V gene (reference sequence).

This clonotype was counted between two and nine times. This chain links TRBV5-1 with TRBJ2-6; D may correspond to TRBD1 or TRBD2 (5 bases each). With 0 bases removed from V and 4 bases from J, the gap between germline ends came to 11 bases. The CDR3 contains 16 residues. The germline gives CDR1 SGHRS, CDR2 YFSETQ. CDR3 DNA sequence: TGCGCCAGCAGCTTGGAAGGGACGCGGGGGGCCAACGTCCTGACTTTC. This gives the protein CASSLEGTRGANVLTF.

This clonotype has only a few counts. The rearrangement joins TRBV7-2 to TRBJ2-7; unclear D gene. Trimming shortened V by 7 bases and J by 3 bases, and 19 bases separated the two germline ends. Germline assignment: CDR1 SGHTA and CDR2 FQGNSA. The CDR3 extends over 15 amino acids. The CDR3 DNA sequence: TGTGCCAGCACCTGGGGTGGCGGCAGACTCTACGAGCAGTACTTC. Translating it yields CASTWGGGRLYEQYF.

This clonotype has a count of ten or more. This chain links TRBV7-2 with TRBJ2-7; D uncertain. In germline, CDR1 is SGHTA, CDR2 FQGNSA. The length of the CDR3 is 14 residues. The V end was cut by 3 bases, the J end by 2 bases, with 11 bases between. The CDR3 sequence: CASSLVPVPYEQYF. DNA of the CDR3: TGTGCCAGCAGCTTGGTGCCCGTCCCCTACGAGCAGTACTTC.

The sample holds many counts of this clonotype. V and J are TRBV11-2 and TRBJ1-4, with TRBD1 as a possible D gene (6 bases). The CDR3 is 21 amino acids. The V end was cut by 0 bases, the J end by 6 bases, with 29 bases between. CDR1 SGHAT and CDR2 FQNNGV come from the germline V gene. CDR3 coding DNA: TGTGCCAGCAGCTTAGATGGCCCTCCTGGAGGGGGGATTTGGGTTGATGAAAAACTGTTTTTT. Translating gives CASSLDGPPGGGIWVDEKLFF.

The sample holds many counts of this clonotype. The chain is built from TRBV5-1 and TRBJ2-1; 9 bases map to TRBD2. Trimming at V came to 7 bases and at J to 8 bases, leaving 16 bases not matched to a gene. The CDR3 runs to 16 residues. The germline V gene encodes CDR1 SGHRS and CDR2 YFSETQ. In DNA form, the CDR3 reads TGCGCCAGCGCCAAAGACGTAGCGGGGGTTGGCGATGAGCAGTTCTTC. Its translation: CASAKDVAGVGDEQFF. Complete variable domain (other parts from reference TRBV5-1 and TRBJ2-1): KAGVTQTPRYLIKTRGQQVTLSCSPISGHRSVSWYQQTPGQGLQFLFEYFSETQRNKGNFPGRFSGRQFSNSRSEMNVSTLELGDSALYLCASAKDVAGVGDEQFFGPGTRLTVL.